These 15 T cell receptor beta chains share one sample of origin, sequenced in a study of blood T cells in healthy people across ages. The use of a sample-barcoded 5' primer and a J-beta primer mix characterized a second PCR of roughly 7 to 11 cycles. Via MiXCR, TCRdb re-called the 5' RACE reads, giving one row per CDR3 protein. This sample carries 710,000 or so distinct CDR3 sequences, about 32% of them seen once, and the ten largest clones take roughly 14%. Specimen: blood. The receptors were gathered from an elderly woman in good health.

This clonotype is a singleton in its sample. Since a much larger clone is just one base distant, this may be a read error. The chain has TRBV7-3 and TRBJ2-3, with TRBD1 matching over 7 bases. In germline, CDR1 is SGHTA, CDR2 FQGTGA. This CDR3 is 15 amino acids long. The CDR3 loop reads CVSSYGTASTDTQYF. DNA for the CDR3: TGTGTCAGCAGCTATGGGACAGCTAGCACAGATACGCAGTATTTT.

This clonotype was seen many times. CDR3 in amino acids: CASSLEAGGYTF. For the CDR3, the DNA is TGTGCCAGCAGCTTAGAGGCGGGAGGCTACACCTTC. This rearrangement joins TRBV7-9 to TRBJ1-2; D remains ambiguous. V was trimmed by 1 base and J by 8 bases, leaving 8 bases between them. The CDR3 sequence is 12 residues long. Germline lookup yields CDR1 SEHNR and CDR2 FQNEAQ (reference sequence).

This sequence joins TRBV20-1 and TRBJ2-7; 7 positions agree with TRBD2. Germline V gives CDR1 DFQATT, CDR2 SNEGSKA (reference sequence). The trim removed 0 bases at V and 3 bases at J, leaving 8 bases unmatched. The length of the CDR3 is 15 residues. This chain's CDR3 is CSARDSGGSFYEQYF. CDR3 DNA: TGCAGTGCTAGAGATTCCGGCGGGAGTTTCTACGAGCAGTACTTC.

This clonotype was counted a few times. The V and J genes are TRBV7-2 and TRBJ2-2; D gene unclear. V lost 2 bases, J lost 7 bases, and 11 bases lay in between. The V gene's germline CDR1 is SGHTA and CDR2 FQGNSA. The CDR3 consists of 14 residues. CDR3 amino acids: CASSLSQVIGELFF. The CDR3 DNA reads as TGTGCCAGCAGCTTATCCCAGGTCATCGGGGAGCTGTTTTTT.

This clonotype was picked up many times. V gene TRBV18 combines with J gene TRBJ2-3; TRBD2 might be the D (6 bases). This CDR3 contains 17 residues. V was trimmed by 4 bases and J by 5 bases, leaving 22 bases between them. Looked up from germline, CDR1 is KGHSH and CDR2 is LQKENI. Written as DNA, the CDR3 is TGTGCCAGCTCACGAAAGCCGGACTTGCGGGGTATAGATACGCAGTATTTT. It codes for CASSRKPDLRGIDTQYF.

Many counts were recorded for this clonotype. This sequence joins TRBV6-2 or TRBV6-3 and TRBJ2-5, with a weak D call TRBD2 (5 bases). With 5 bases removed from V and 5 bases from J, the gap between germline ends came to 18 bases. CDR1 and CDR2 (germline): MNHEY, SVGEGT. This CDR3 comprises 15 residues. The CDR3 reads CASSDPTISVETQYF. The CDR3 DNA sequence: TGTGCCAGCAGTGACCCGACTATTTCTGTGGAGACCCAGTACTTC.

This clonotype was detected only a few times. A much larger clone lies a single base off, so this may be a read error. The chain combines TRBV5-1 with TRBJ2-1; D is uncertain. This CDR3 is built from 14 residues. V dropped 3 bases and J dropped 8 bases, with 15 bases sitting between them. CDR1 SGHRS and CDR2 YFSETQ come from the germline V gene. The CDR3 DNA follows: TGCGCCAGCAGCTGGGAAGGTGGGGTCCATGAGCAGTTCTTC. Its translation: CASSWEGGVHEQFF.

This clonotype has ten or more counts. Here the CDR3 reads CASSSRESTEQFF. CDR3 coding DNA: TGTGCCAGCAGCTCACGGGAATCTACTGAGCAGTTCTTC. The chain links TRBV7-2 to TRBJ2-1; possibly TRBD2 for D (5 bases). Trimming left V 4 bases short and J 9 bases short, with 13 bases between. The germline gives CDR1 SGHTA, CDR2 FQGNSA. The CDR3 extends over 13 amino acids.

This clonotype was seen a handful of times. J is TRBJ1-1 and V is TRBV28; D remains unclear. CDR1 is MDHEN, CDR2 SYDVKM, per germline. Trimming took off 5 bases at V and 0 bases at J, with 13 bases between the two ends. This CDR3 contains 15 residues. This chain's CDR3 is CASSIPRRMNTEAFF. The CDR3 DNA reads TGTGCCAGCAGTATACCGCGGCGGATGAACACTGAAGCTTTCTTT.

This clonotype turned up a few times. The CDR3 region has the DNA TGTGCCAGCAGCCACGAACAAACAGGGGGCTTGAACACTGAAGCTTTCTTT. It codes for CASSHEQTGGLNTEAFF. This sequence joins TRBV4-2 and TRBJ1-1; TRBD1 aligns across 9 bases. CDR1 LGHNA and CDR2 YNFKEQ come from the germline V gene. The CDR3 has 17 amino acids. J lost 0 bases, V lost 3 bases, and 8 bases had no gene match.

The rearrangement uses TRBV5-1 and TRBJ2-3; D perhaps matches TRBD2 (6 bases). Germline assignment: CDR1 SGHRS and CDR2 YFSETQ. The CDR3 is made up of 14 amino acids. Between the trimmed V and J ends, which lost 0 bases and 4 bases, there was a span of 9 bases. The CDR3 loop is CASSLGGISDTQYF. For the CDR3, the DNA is TGCGCCAGCAGCTTGGGCGGGATATCAGATACGCAGTATTTT.

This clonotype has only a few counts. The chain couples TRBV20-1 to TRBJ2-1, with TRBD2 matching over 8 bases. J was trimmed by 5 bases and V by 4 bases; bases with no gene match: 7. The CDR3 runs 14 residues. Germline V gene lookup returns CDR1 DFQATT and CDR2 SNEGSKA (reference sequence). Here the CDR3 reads CSANAAGANNEQFF. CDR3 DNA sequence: TGCAGTGCTAACGCAGCGGGAGCAAACAATGAGCAGTTCTTC.

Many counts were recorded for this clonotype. The CDR3 DNA sequence: TGTGCCAGCAGCTTAGTGGCCCCCCAGTACTTC. It specifies CASSLVAPQYF. The rearrangement uses TRBV7-2 and TRBJ2-5; D is uncertain. Trimming pared 1 base from V and 9 bases from J, leaving 6 bases between. Germline V CDR1 and CDR2: SGHTA, FQGNSA. The CDR3 length is 11 residues.

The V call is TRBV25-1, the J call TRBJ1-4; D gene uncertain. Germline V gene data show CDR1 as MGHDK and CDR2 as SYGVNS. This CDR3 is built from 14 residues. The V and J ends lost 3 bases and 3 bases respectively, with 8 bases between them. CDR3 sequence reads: CASSDRTANEKLFF. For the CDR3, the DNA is TGTGCCAGCAGTGACAGGACGGCTAATGAAAAACTGTTTTTT. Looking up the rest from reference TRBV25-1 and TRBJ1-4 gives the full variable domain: EADIYQTPRYLVIGTGKKITLECSQTMGHDKMYWYQQDPGMELHLIHYSYGVNSTEKGDLSSESTVSRIRTEHFPLTLESARPSHTSQYLCASSDRTANEKLFFGSGTQLSVL.

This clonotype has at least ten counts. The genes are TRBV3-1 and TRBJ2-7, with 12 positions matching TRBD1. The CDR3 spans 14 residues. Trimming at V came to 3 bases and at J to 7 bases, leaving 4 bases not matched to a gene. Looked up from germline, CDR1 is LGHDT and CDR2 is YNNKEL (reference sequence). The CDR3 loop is CASSQGQGAGEQYF. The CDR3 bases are TGTGCCAGCAGCCAGGGACAGGGGGCGGGTGAGCAGTACTTC.